A selection of T cell receptor beta chains follows, all from one sample in a study of beta chain features in type 1 diabetes. Profiled with immunoSEQ multiplex PCR; TCRdb holds only in-frame clones, not every one. The table includes some 99,000 clones, approximately 37% detected once. Sequencing used stem cell memory CD4+ T cells from blood. Source of these receptors: a young woman in good health. Each CDR3 is given with its conserved first and last residue. The order of the fields is J gene, V gene, CDR3 length, CDR3 protein.

J gene: TRBJ1-2; V gene: TRBV5-1; CDR3 length: 12; CDR3 protein: CASSLGGYGYTF
J gene: TRBJ1-2; V gene: TRBV28; CDR3 length: 15; CDR3 protein: CASRRDSQLIYGYTF
J gene: TRBJ1-2; V gene: TRBV6-1; CDR3 length: 15; CDR3 protein: CASSGAGILNYGYTF
J gene: TRBJ2-1; V gene: TRBV4-1; CDR3 length: 18; CDR3 protein: CASSQESWGTSVYNEQFF
J gene: TRBJ1-4; V gene: TRBV27; CDR3 length: 15; CDR3 protein: CASSPRQGTNEKLFF
J gene: TRBJ1-2; V gene: TRBV7-2; CDR3 length: 16; CDR3 protein: CASSPTGMSGSYGYTF
J gene: TRBJ2-7; V gene: TRBV7-8; CDR3 length: 17; CDR3 protein: CASSLAGVGLVIHEQYF
J gene: TRBJ2-5; V gene: TRBV5-1; CDR3 length: 13; CDR3 protein: CASSRDSQETQYF
J gene: TRBJ2-2; V gene: TRBV5-1; CDR3 length: 15; CDR3 protein: CASSLRYRNTGELFF
J gene: TRBJ2-7; V gene: TRBV18; CDR3 length: 14; CDR3 protein: CASSPPGTGYEQYF
J gene: TRBJ2-1; V gene: TRBV6-6; CDR3 length: 13; CDR3 protein: CASSYSQGREQFF
J gene: TRBJ2-3; V gene: TRBV5-1; CDR3 length: 15; CDR3 protein: CASRSSRSSTDTQYF
J gene: TRBJ2-7; V gene: TRBV19; CDR3 length: 13; CDR3 protein: CAAGQDTRGEQYF
J gene: TRBJ2-5; V gene: TRBV5-1; CDR3 length: 18; CDR3 protein: CASSLQGTSGTSQETQYF
J gene: TRBJ2-7; V gene: TRBV6-1; CDR3 length: 15; CDR3 protein: CASSGQQGGSYEQYF
J gene: TRBJ1-1; V gene: TRBV7-9; CDR3 length: 15; CDR3 protein: CASSLPQGGFTEAFF
J gene: TRBJ2-3; V gene: TRBV7-8; CDR3 length: 16; CDR3 protein: CASSLTSARGTATQYF
J gene: TRBJ2-1; V gene: TRBV11-2; CDR3 length: 14; CDR3 protein: CASRGVTIINEQFF
J gene: TRBJ1-1; V gene: TRBV29-1; CDR3 length: 14; CDR3 protein: CSVGTGVMNTEAFF
J gene: TRBJ2-7; V gene: TRBV28; CDR3 length: 12; CDR3 protein: CASGLLIYEQYF
J gene: TRBJ2-2; V gene: TRBV11-2; CDR3 length: 18; CDR3 protein: CASSLRRGRLSNTGELFF
J gene: TRBJ2-7; V gene: TRBV6-6; CDR3 length: 12; CDR3 protein: CASSGTTYEQYF
J gene: TRBJ2-3; V gene: TRBV9; CDR3 length: 15; CDR3 protein: CASSAEGLRTDTQYF
J gene: TRBJ2-3; V gene: TRBV7-9; CDR3 length: 15; CDR3 protein: CASSLGTGGEDTQYF
J gene: TRBJ2-3; V gene: TRBV25-1; CDR3 length: 15; CDR3 protein: CASSESAPRSDTQYF
J gene: TRBJ2-6; V gene: TRBV28; CDR3 length: 15; CDR3 protein: CASSLEVPGANVLTF
J gene: TRBJ2-7; V gene: TRBV6-6; CDR3 length: 15; CDR3 protein: CASSYSGSKSYEQYF
J gene: TRBJ2-7; V gene: TRBV27; CDR3 length: 16; CDR3 protein: CASRRLAGGRHYEQYF
J gene: TRBJ2-1; V gene: TRBV6-5; CDR3 length: 12; CDR3 protein: CASSVIAGEQFF
J gene: TRBJ2-2; V gene: TRBV30; CDR3 length: 13; CDR3 protein: CAWRRGLDGELFF
J gene: TRBJ2-2; V gene: TRBV30; CDR3 length: 16; CDR3 protein: CAWSEWGGKNTGELFF
J gene: TRBJ2-6; V gene: TRBV28; CDR3 length: 16; CDR3 protein: CASSATGSAGANVLTF
J gene: TRBJ1-5; V gene: TRBV28; CDR3 length: 12; CDR3 protein: CASRTGRQPQHF
J gene: TRBJ2-3; V gene: TRBV9; CDR3 length: 15; CDR3 protein: CASSVAGGGTDTQYF
J gene: TRBJ1-4; V gene: TRBV27; CDR3 length: 16; CDR3 protein: CASSAYGQAGNEKLFF
J gene: TRBJ2-1; V gene: TRBV29-1; CDR3 length: 18; CDR3 protein: CSVPSFIWASGTYNEQFF
J gene: TRBJ1-5; V gene: TRBV28; CDR3 length: 14; CDR3 protein: CASSFLGKNQPQHF
J gene: TRBJ2-1; V gene: TRBV12-5; CDR3 length: 15; CDR3 protein: CASGLVLGAYNEQFF